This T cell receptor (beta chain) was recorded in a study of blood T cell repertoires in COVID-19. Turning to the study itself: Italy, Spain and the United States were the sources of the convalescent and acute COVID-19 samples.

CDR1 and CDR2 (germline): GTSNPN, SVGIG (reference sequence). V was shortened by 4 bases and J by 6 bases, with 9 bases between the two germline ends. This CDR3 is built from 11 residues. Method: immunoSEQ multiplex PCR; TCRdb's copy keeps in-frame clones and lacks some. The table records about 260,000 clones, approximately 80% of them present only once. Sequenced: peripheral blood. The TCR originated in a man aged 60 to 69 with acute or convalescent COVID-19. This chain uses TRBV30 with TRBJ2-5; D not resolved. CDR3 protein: CAWTSLQTQYF. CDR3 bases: TGTGCCTGGACTAGTCTGCAGACCCAGTACTTC.